A selection of T cell receptor beta chains follows, all from one sample in a study of human T cells and chemical hapten exposure. One entry per CDR3 protein, called by TCRdb with MiXCR from the RACE reads. The sample records some 54,000 distinct CDR3 sequences, less than 10% being singletons. Sequenced here: whole blood, sampled in connection with sensitization to the hapten diphenylcyclopropenone (DPC). All receptors come from a woman aged 45 to 65 with alopecia areata. Some clones in this sample may be carry-over from other donors' samples. Each CDR3 is given with its conserved first and last residue. D genes are given only for firm matches. Clone sizes are given selectively: once, few, many, or a class where the clone is expanded.

J gene: TRBJ2-4; D gene: TRBD2; clone size: many; V gene: TRBV6-6; CDR3 DNA: TGTGCCAGCAGTTACTCGCGCGGGGGAAACATTCAGTACTTC; CDR3 protein: CASSYSRGGNIQYF
J gene: TRBJ1-1; D gene: NA; clone size: many; V gene: TRBV29-1; CDR3 DNA: TGCAGCGTTGCACGTGGGGGAATGAACACTGAAGCTTTCTTT; CDR3 protein: CSVARGGMNTEAFF
J gene: TRBJ2-5; D gene: NA; clone size: NA; V gene: TRBV7-9; CDR3 DNA: TGTGCCAGCAGCTTAGCCGGGACATACCAAGAGACCCAGTACTTC; CDR3 protein: CASSLAGTYQETQYF
J gene: TRBJ2-2; D gene: NA; clone size: few; V gene: TRBV7-9; CDR3 DNA: TGTGCCAGCAGCTCGCCGGGACGAGGGGTCACCGGGGAGCTGTTTTTT; CDR3 protein: CASSSPGRGVTGELFF
J gene: TRBJ2-7; D gene: NA; clone size: NA; V gene: TRBV10-1; CDR3 DNA: TGCGCCAGCAGCGCTGGGGAAGGACCCTACGAGCAGTACTTC; CDR3 protein: CASSAGEGPYEQYF
J gene: TRBJ2-3; D gene: NA; clone size: once; V gene: TRBV12-3/TRBV12-4; CDR3 DNA: TGTGCCAGCAGCCTTAGGATAGATACGCAGTATTTT; CDR3 protein: CASSLRIDTQYF
J gene: TRBJ2-1; D gene: TRBD2; clone size: NA; V gene: TRBV7-2; CDR3 DNA: TGTGCCAGCATCCCGACTAGCGACTACAATGAGCAGTTCTTC; CDR3 protein: CASIPTSDYNEQFF
J gene: TRBJ2-7; D gene: NA; clone size: NA; V gene: TRBV28; CDR3 DNA: TGTGCCAGCAGTCGGGTACTGCAGTACTTC; CDR3 protein: CASSRVLQYF
J gene: TRBJ2-7; D gene: NA; clone size: NA; V gene: TRBV9; CDR3 DNA: TGTGCCAGCAGCGCAGAGATCGGAGAGCAGTACTTC; CDR3 protein: CASSAEIGEQYF
J gene: TRBJ2-7; D gene: TRBD1; clone size: few; V gene: TRBV6-2/TRBV6-3; CDR3 DNA: TGTGCCAGCAGAAGCGGACAGGGATTTGCCGAGCAGTACTTC; CDR3 protein: CASRSGQGFAEQYF
J gene: TRBJ2-1; D gene: TRBD2; clone size: NA; V gene: TRBV4-1; CDR3 DNA: TGCGCCAGCAGCCAGTATAGCGGGAAGGGCAATGAGCAGTTCTTC; CDR3 protein: CASSQYSGKGNEQFF
J gene: TRBJ2-7; D gene: TRBD2; clone size: NA; V gene: TRBV28; CDR3 DNA: TGTGCCAGCAGTCCTAGCGGGGGTGCTCTCGTCGAGCAGTACTTC; CDR3 protein: CASSPSGGALVEQYF
J gene: TRBJ1-1; D gene: NA; clone size: few; V gene: TRBV5-5; CDR3 DNA: TGTGCCAGCAGCAAGGAGGGAAACACTGAAGCTTTCTTT; CDR3 protein: CASSKEGNTEAFF
J gene: TRBJ1-3; D gene: NA; clone size: NA; V gene: TRBV28; CDR3 DNA: TGTGCCAGCAGTACCATCATACTAGCCGCCGGAAACACCATATATTTT; CDR3 protein: CASSTIILAAGNTIYF
J gene: TRBJ1-5; D gene: NA; clone size: many; V gene: TRBV27; CDR3 DNA: TGTGCCAGCAGTCCTGGTGGGAGGGGAATCAGCAATCAGCCCCAGCATTTT; CDR3 protein: CASSPGGRGISNQPQHF
J gene: TRBJ1-2; D gene: NA; clone size: many; V gene: TRBV18; CDR3 DNA: TGTGCCAGCTCACCAGTGGACACCCGACGCGCTGGCTACACCTTC; CDR3 protein: CASSPVDTRRAGYTF
J gene: TRBJ2-3; D gene: NA; clone size: many; V gene: TRBV10-3; CDR3 DNA: TGTGCCATCAGTGGGGGGGATACGCAGTATTTT; CDR3 protein: CAISGGDTQYF